Following are 2 T cell receptor beta chains from one sample sequenced in a study of T cell responses to AZD1222 COVID-19 vaccine. Only in-frame clones appear in the TCRdb table, and some are missing; sequencing was by immunoSEQ multiplex PCR. The top ten hold around 3.5% of the sample, which has 85,000 to 100,000 clones, 85% to 90% seen once. Here the sequenced sample was peripheral blood, taken on day 0 of AZD1222 vaccination. The source of these receptors is an adult in good health.

The chain joins TRBV11-2 to TRBJ1-1; D is unresolved. Per the germline V gene, CDR1 is SGHAT and CDR2 is FQNNGV. Trimming left V 1 base short and J 3 bases short, with 12 bases between. The CDR3 extends over 15 amino acids. DNA for the CDR3: TGTGCCAGCAGCTTAGGACCAGGCTTGGACACTGAAGCTTTCTTT. This codes for CASSLGPGLDTEAFF.

The rearrangement uses TRBV4-2 and TRBJ1-2; D perhaps matches TRBD1 (6 bases). This CDR3 spans 15 amino acids. Germline lookup yields CDR1 LGHNA and CDR2 YNFKEQ. Trimming removed 2 bases from V and 8 bases from J, with 18 bases in between. CDR3 protein: CASSQPVPPDRGYTF. The CDR3 DNA follows: TGTGCCAGCAGCCAACCCGTCCCGCCCGACAGGGGCTACACCTTC.